This T cell receptor beta chain was obtained from a study of T-cell memory formation after mild COVID-19. Study in general: TCR clusters were mostly donor specific. Regarding the study as a whole: Still unconfirmed is whether the second-wave clones peaking on day 37 recognized SARS-CoV-2.

This clonotype was observed a handful of times. Antigen specificity is unknown. CDR1 is WSHSY and CDR2 is SAAADI in the germline V gene. The CDR3 spans 15 residues. The V and J ends lost 6 bases and 0 bases, in that order; junction bases with no gene match: 4. Sample barcodes and UMIs were carried by the TCR alpha and TCR beta cDNA libraries that 5'RACE generated with constant-segment primers. TCRdb processed the 5' RACE reads anew with MiXCR; each CDR3 protein has one entry. The sample includes approximately 410,000 distinct CDR3 sequences, 20% to 25% of them seen just once. The source material was PBMCs or a T cell subset sorted from them (not recorded which). The gene calls are TRBV10-2 and TRBJ2-3; 9 positions agree with TRBD2. This clonotype was sampled from an adult woman who had mild COVID-19 (a few samples of this study predate the infection). Cell type and time point are not known. For the CDR3, the DNA is TGCGCCAGCAGGCTAGCGGGGATTAGCACAGATACGCAGTATTTT. Protein: CASRLAGISTDTQYF.